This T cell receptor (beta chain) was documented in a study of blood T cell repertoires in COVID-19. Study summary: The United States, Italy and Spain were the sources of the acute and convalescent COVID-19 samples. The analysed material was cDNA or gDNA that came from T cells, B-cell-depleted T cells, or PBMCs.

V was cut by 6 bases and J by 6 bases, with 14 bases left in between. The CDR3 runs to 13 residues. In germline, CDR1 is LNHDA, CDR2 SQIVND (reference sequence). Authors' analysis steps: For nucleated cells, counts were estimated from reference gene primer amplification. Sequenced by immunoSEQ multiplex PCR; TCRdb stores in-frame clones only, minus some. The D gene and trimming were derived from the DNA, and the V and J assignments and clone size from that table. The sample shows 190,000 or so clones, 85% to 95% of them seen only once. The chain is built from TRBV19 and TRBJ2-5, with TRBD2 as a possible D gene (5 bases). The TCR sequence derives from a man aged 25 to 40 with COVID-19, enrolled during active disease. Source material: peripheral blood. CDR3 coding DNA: TGTGCCAGTAGCTCAGCGGATGGGAAGACCCAGTACTTC. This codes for CASSSADGKTQYF. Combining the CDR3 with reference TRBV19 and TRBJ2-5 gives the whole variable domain DGGITQSPKYLFRKEGQNVTLSCEQNLNHDAMYWYRQDPGQGLRLIYYSQIVNDFQKGDIAEGYSVSREKKESFPLTVTSAQKNPTAFYLCASSSADGKTQYFGPGTRLLVL.